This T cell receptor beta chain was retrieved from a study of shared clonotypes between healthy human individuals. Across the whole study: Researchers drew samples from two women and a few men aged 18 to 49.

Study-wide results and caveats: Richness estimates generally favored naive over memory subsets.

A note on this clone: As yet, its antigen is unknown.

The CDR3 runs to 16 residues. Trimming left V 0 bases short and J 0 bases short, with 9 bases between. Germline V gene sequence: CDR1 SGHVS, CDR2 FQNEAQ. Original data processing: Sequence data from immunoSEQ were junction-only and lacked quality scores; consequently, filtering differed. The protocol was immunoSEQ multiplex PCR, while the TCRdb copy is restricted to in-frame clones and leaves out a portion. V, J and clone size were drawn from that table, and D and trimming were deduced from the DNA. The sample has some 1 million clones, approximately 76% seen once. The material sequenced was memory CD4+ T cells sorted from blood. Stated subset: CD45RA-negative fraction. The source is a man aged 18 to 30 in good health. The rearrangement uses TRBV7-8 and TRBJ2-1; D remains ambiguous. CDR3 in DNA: TGTGCCAGCAGCTTAGCCCACGGTAGCTCCTACAATGAGCAGTTCTTC. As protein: CASSLAHGSSYNEQFF. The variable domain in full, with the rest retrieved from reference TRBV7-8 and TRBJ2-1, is GAGVSQSPRYKVAKRGQDVALRCDPISGHVSLFWYQQALGQGPEFLTYFQNEAQLDKSGLPSDRFFAERPEGSVSTLKIQRTQQEDSAVYLCASSLAHGSSYNEQFFGPGTRLTVL.